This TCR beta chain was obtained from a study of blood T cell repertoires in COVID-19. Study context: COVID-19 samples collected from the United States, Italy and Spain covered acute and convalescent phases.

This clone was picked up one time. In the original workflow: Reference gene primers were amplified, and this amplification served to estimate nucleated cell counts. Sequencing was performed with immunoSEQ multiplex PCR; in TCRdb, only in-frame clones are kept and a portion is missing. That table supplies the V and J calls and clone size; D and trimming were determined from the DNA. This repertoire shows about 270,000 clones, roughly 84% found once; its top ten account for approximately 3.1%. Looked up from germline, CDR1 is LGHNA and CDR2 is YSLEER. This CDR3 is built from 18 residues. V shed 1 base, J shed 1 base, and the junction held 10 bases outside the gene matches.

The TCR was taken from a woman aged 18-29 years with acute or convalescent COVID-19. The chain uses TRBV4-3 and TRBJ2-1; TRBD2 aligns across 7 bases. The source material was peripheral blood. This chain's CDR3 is CASSQVRGSGTSYNEQFF. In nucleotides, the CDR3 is TGCGCCAGCAGCCAAGTCCGGGGGAGCGGGACTTCCTACAATGAGCAGTTCTTC.